These T cell receptor beta chains were read from a single sample in a study of blood T cell repertoires in COVID-19. Sequenced by immunoSEQ multiplex PCR; TCRdb stores in-frame clones only, minus some. The table lists about 260,000 clones, approximately 91% of them singletons, with around 0.7% in the top ten. What was sequenced was peripheral blood. These receptors were obtained from a human donor in a cohort sampled during active COVID-19. The CDR3 runs from the conserved cysteine through the conserved F or W. A D gene is named only where the DNA matches it firmly. A clone size is listed for some rows: how often the clone was seen (once, few, many), or a class if it is expanded.

cdr3_length clone_size j_call d_call v_call cdr3_aa cdr3_nt
15 few TRBJ1-1 . TRBV19 CASIGSAGGNTEAFF TGTGCCAGTATCGGTTCGGCAGGAGGTAACACTGAAGCTTTCTTT
20 . TRBJ2-5 . TRBV7-6 CASSPSVEGGAYWLGETQYF TGTGCCAGCAGCCCCTCAGTTGAAGGGGGAGCTTACTGGCTTGGGGAGACCCAGTACTTC
16 once TRBJ1-5 . TRBV6-1 CASSGRDNNLNQPQHF TGTGCCAGCAGTGGCCGGGACAACAACCTCAATCAGCCCCAGCATTTT
13 . TRBJ1-5 TRBD1 TRBV12-3/TRBV12-4 CASTETGPRPQHF TGTGCCAGCACCGAGACAGGGCCGCGGCCCCAGCATTTT
12 . TRBJ1-5 TRBD1 TRBV10-3 CASGGVDQPQHF TGTGCCTCAGGGGGCGTCGATCAGCCCCAGCATTTT
16 . TRBJ1-6 . TRBV5-1 CASSLSGQGYNSPLHF TGCGCCAGCAGCTTGTCGGGTCAGGGCTATAATTCACCCCTCCACTTT
17 . TRBJ2-1 TRBD2 TRBV6-2/TRBV6-3 CASSPISGLAPHNEQFF TGTGCCAGCAGTCCGATTTCCGGACTAGCGCCCCACAATGAGCAGTTCTTC
13 . TRBJ1-1 . TRBV9 CASSQGRNTEAFF TGTGCCAGCAGCCAGGGGAGGAACACTGAAGCTTTCTTT
13 . TRBJ1-2 . TRBV19 CASRSRVGYGYTF TGTGCCAGTAGGAGCAGGGTCGGCTATGGCTACACCTTC
12 . TRBJ1-2 . TRBV9 CASSGRDYGYTF TGTGCCAGCAGCGGGAGGGACTATGGCTACACCTTC
17 . TRBJ2-7 . TRBV10-2 CASSPRLTAMIDYEQYF TGCGCCAGCAGCCCGCGACTAACAGCCATGATAGATTACGAGCAGTACTTC
15 once TRBJ2-3 TRBD2 TRBV28 CASTRGASGLDTQYF TGTGCCAGCACTCGAGGGGCTAGCGGTTTAGATACGCAGTATTTT
16 . TRBJ2-7 TRBD1 TRBV19 CASSPPRGTGSYEQYF TGTGCCAGTAGTCCCCCCCGCGGGACAGGGTCCTACGAGCAGTACTTC
17 . TRBJ2-7 TRBD1 TRBV5-1 CASSRGTGALKAYEQYF TGCGCCAGCAGTAGAGGGACAGGGGCTCTTAAGGCCTACGAGCAGTACTTC
12 . TRBJ1-2 . TRBV18 CASSPGGYGYTF TGTGCCAGCTCACCGGGGGGATATGGCTACACCTTC
14 . TRBJ2-7 . TRBV3-1/TRBV3-2 CASSQGPVVHEQYF TGTGCCAGCAGCCAAGGGCCAGTTGTGCACGAGCAGTACTTC
15 . TRBJ2-1 TRBD2 TRBV10-3 CAISEGREADNEQFF TGTGCCATCAGTGAAGGGCGGGAGGCAGATAATGAGCAGTTCTTC
15 . TRBJ1-3 . TRBV7-2 CASSLGGGSGNTIYF TGTGCCAGCAGCTTAGGGGGGGGATCAGGAAACACCATATATTTT
14 . TRBJ1-1 . TRBV7-2 CASSLLSRVTEAFF TGTGCCAGCAGCTTACTCTCCCGGGTAACTGAAGCTTTCTTT
15 once TRBJ2-7 . TRBV5-8 CASSISGQSSYEQYF TGTGCCAGCAGCATATCCGGACAGAGCTCCTACGAGCAGTACTTC
14 . TRBJ2-5 . TRBV4-2 CASSPWGPEETQYF TGTGCCAGCAGCCCATGGGGGCCCGAAGAGACCCAGTACTTC
14 . TRBJ1-5 . TRBV6-5 CASRKGTSPQPQHF TGTGCCAGCAGGAAGGGGACATCACCCCAGCCCCAGCATTTT
13 . TRBJ1-2 . TRBV28 CASSLAQNVGYTF TGTGCCAGCAGTTTAGCTCAGAATGTTGGCTACACCTTC
15 . TRBJ2-1 TRBD2 TRBV10-3 CAISGLAGGTNEQFF TGTGCCATCAGTGGGCTAGCGGGGGGTACGAATGAGCAGTTCTTC
13 . TRBJ2-7 TRBD1 TRBV18 CASSPGTAYEQYF TGTGCCAGCTCACCCGGGACAGCCTACGAGCAGTACTTC
15 once TRBJ2-7 . TRBV3-1/TRBV3-2 CASSQGHMSLYEQYF TGTGCCAGCAGCCAAGGACACATGAGCCTCTACGAGCAGTACTTC
14 once TRBJ2-7 . TRBV7-9 CASSLAQVPYEQYF TGTGCCAGCAGCTTAGCTCAGGTACCCTACGAGCAGTACTTC
17 . TRBJ1-2 TRBD1 TRBV19 CASSIQDRGYINYGYTF TGTGCCAGTAGTATCCAGGACAGGGGGTATATTAACTATGGCTACACCTTC
16 . TRBJ2-3 . TRBV15 CATSREGPPFTDTQYF TGTGCCACCAGCCGAGAGGGGCCTCCCTTCACAGATACGCAGTATTTT
15 . TRBJ1-6 . TRBV27 CASSAPGRGNSPLHF TGTGCCAGCAGTGCTCCAGGGCGGGGTAATTCACCCCTCCACTTT
18 . TRBJ1-5 TRBD1 TRBV6-2/TRBV6-3 CASSYLDRGGPQNQPQHF TGTGCCAGCAGTTACCTTGACAGGGGGGGTCCCCAGAATCAGCCCCAGCATTTT
17 . TRBJ2-7 . TRBV4-3 CASSPSHWGTPVHEQYF TGCGCCAGCAGCCCGTCCCATTGGGGGACTCCCGTCCACGAGCAGTACTTC
16 . TRBJ2-7 TRBD2 TRBV6-1 CASSELAGRSSYEQYF TGTGCCAGCAGTGAACTAGCGGGGAGAAGCTCCTACGAGCAGTACTTC
13 . TRBJ1-2 . TRBV12-3/TRBV12-4 CASSFAVVYGYTF TGTGCCAGCAGTTTTGCGGTAGTATATGGCTACACCTTC
15 . TRBJ2-7 TRBD2 TRBV14 CASSLQGLAVYEQYF TGTGCCAGCAGCCTCCAGGGACTAGCGGTTTACGAGCAGTACTTC
15 . TRBJ2-7 . TRBV6-4 CASSAELAPRGEQYF TGTGCCAGCAGCGCTGAACTAGCACCGAGAGGCGAGCAGTACTTC
15 once TRBJ2-7 TRBD2 TRBV2 CASSTSGSYVYEQYF TGTGCCAGCAGTACTAGCGGGAGTTACGTCTACGAGCAGTACTTC
14 . TRBJ1-2 . TRBV6-2/TRBV6-3 CASSTWRDNYGYTF TGTGCCAGCAGTACCTGGAGAGATAACTATGGCTACACCTTC
17 . TRBJ1-3 . TRBV4-1 CASSQDPGEGSGNTIYF TGCGCCAGCAGCCAAGATCCAGGGGAAGGCTCTGGAAACACCATATATTTT
13 . TRBJ2-5 . TRBV9 CASSVESQETQYF TGTGCCAGCAGCGTAGAGAGTCAAGAGACCCAGTACTTC
15 . TRBJ2-7 . TRBV28 CASSGGGLPDYEQYF TGTGCCAGCAGTGGGGGGGGGCTTCCGGACTACGAGCAGTACTTC
15 . TRBJ2-7 TRBD2 TRBV28 CASSFPTSGSREQYF TGTGCCAGCAGTTTTCCCACTAGCGGGAGTCGCGAGCAGTACTTC
11 . TRBJ2-7 . TRBV30 CACRLSYEQYF TGTGCCTGCCGTCTCTCCTACGAGCAGTACTTC
13 . TRBJ1-1 . TRBV9 CASSVQGNTEAFF TGTGCCAGCAGCGTCCAGGGGAACACTGAAGCTTTCTTT
16 . TRBJ2-3 TRBD2 TRBV19 CASTPLRTSGTDTQYF TGTGCCAGTACCCCTCTTAGGACTAGCGGCACAGATACGCAGTATTTT
15 . TRBJ1-2 TRBD1 TRBV11-2 CASSSRQGRKDGYTF TGTGCCAGCAGCTCTAGACAGGGTAGGAAGGATGGCTACACCTTC
17 few TRBJ1-5 TRBD1 TRBV19 CASSGTGEIRGNQPQHF TGTGCCAGTAGTGGGACAGGGGAAATCAGGGGCAATCAGCCCCAGCATTTT